The subject of this entry is one T cell receptor beta chain. The germline V gene encodes CDR1 ENHRY and CDR2 SYGVKD. With V trimmed by 2 bases and J by 2 bases, 2 bases remained unmatched. This CDR3 has 14 residues. TCRdb's copy holds only in-frame clones and misses some; the assay was immunoSEQ multiplex PCR. The table shows about 66,000 clones, with less than 95% occurring only once. The data derive from a study of T cell changes during pregnancy in multiple sclerosis. The source was peripheral blood, collected in the third trimester of pregnancy. This chain connects TRBV10-3 to TRBJ2-7, with TRBD1 matching 8 bases. This TCR came from a female donor with multiple sclerosis, enrolled in a pregnancy study. In nucleotides, the CDR3 is TGTGCCATCAGTGAGGACAGGGGAACCTACGAGCAGTACTTC. It translates to CAISEDRGTYEQYF.